This section outlines one T cell receptor (beta chain) sequence together with its context. Sequenced by immunoSEQ multiplex PCR; TCRdb stores in-frame clones only, minus some. The data contain millions of clones, roughly 92% of them singletons. These data are taken from a study of shared clonotypes between healthy human individuals. There were only Caucasian adults among the donors, and all lived in Nashville, Tennessee. The CDR3 totals 11 residues. J was trimmed by 12 bases and V by 5 bases; bases with no gene match: 8. CDR1 and CDR2 (germline): DFQATT, SNEGSKA (reference sequence). Sequenced material: naive CD4+ T cells sorted from blood. As for subset: CD45RA+ positively selected. This chain links TRBV20-1 with TRBJ2-7, with 9 bases fitting TRBD1. The receptor's source is a man between 18 and 35 years old in good health. CDR3 in amino acids: CSAPRQGGVYF. Written as DNA, the CDR3 is TGCAGTGCTCCGAGACAGGGGGGGGTGTACTTC.